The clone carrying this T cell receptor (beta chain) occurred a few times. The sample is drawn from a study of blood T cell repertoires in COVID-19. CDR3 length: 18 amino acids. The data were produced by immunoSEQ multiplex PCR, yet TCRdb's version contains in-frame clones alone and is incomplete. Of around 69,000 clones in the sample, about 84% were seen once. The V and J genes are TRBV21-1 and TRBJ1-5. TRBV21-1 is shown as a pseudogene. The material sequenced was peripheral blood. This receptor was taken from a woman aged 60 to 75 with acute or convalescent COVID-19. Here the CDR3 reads CASSNPPSAALRNQPQHF. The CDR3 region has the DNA TGTGCCAGCAGCAACCCTCCTTCGGCGGCACTTCGCAATCAGCCCCAGCATTTT.